This is a list of T cell receptor beta chains from one sample in a study of vaccination and CD4 T cells after COVID-19. Their antigen targets remain unknown. Using its own MiXCR run on the PCR reads, TCRdb lists one record per CDR3 protein. The sample includes about 7,700 distinct CDR3 sequences, around 41% of them seen just once. Sequenced material: CD4+ T cells from blood, cultured in vitro. These receptors were taken from a human donor in good health. Each CDR3 is given without its conserved first and last residue.

CDR3	V
AWRKTGTGVEQPQH	TRBV30
ASSLSGTGGLWWQSAQH	TRBV27
ASSEEQGSSYNSPLH	TRBV2
SARDETGDNEKLF	TRBV20-1
ASSDQQGRYNEQF	TRBV19
ASSVTGREGEKLF	TRBV27
ATKAGAVANYGYT	TRBV27
ASKKQPGTYEQY	TRBV6-1
ASRPTGGLDTGELF	TRBV28
SVKQGTYEQY	TRBV29-1
ASSDGSYEAF	TRBV2
SAVLSLGGETQY	TRBV20-1
ASSPTGESNQPQH	TRBV12-3/TRBV12-4
AISEVLAGGNYGYT	TRBV10-3
ASSQDRGLRAF	TRBV3-1
ASSEGDRVVSGANVLT	TRBV2
ASSLGGKNTEAF	TRBV28
ASSETGQASNYGYT	TRBV2
SARQGAGRETQY	TRBV20-1
ASSAGVSNQPQH	TRBV7-2
SARVLATNEKLF	TRBV20-1
ASSLVQTSYEQY	TRBV11-2
ASSLGKDYEQY	TRBV27
ASSPSGSGELF	TRBV25-1
ASSSLLRAAGADTQY	TRBV27
ASRERANTEAF	TRBV27
ASSPWGTEAF	TRBV7-2
ASSSTDQETQY	TRBV7-9
ASSEGMRLNTEAF	TRBV5-1
AWSTGQETQY	TRBV30
AIQAWGSSYNEQF	TRBV10-3
AWSGGPSETQY	TRBV30
SARAANSPLH	TRBV20-1
ASSPELALNTEAF	TRBV5-5
ASSSRGRSDSPLH	TRBV5-1
ASRAQYSNQPQH	TRBV6-2/TRBV6-3
ASSEARGETQPQH	TRBV2
ASSRGLERGYT	TRBV28
TTSRAGVGGTEAF	TRBV15
ASSLAGEYPEQF	TRBV27
SAPGTAVVGSYNEQF	TRBV20-1
ASSAKGQTYEQY	TRBV6-1
SAGPFGGGGNTIY	TRBV20-1
ASSLGTGTSHTEAF	TRBV5-1
ASSLSGGKETQY	TRBV5-1
ASSLGMRGEETQY	TRBV11-2
ATSRDVGYGYT	TRBV15
ASSPGLAGGRGTGELF	TRBV27
AIRAARSLTDTQY	TRBV10-3
ASRGGLAPEQF	TRBV7-2
ASSSLGGRRDGYT	TRBV7-9
ASSGRGQLYGYT	TRBV7-9
AIILWTSGRAYTGELF	TRBV10-3
ASRSGNGDTQY	TRBV2
ASSLDRSNQPQH	TRBV7-2
ASSPPGGSQYEQY	TRBV21-1
AWSVRGADSPLH	TRBV30
ASSLGGFGYNEQF	TRBV5-1